One and the same sample provided the 18 T cell receptor gamma chains below, sequenced in a study of gamma-delta chains in newborns, infants, children (dated by TCRdb to about 2019). The listed sequencing device is Illumina MiSeq. TCRdb reran clone calling on the public reads with CATT; rows sharing one DNA sequence were then combined. This sample lists approximately 600 gamma-chain clones; 35% to 50% were detected once. Of the sample, approximately 32% falls within the top ten clones. Material: blood. These receptors were obtained from a child who was a newborn, infant or young child, either healthy, febrile or measles-vaccinated (not recorded which).

This clone has more than one count but fewer than ten. The chain links TRGV9 to TRGJ1 or TRGJ2. The J gene was missing in TCRdb and was found by matching the end of the DNA to germline. Germline V CDR1 and CDR2: GITISATS, ISYDGTV (reference sequence). The CDR3 is 14 amino acids. The junction had 5 bases not matched to a gene; V was cut back by 3 bases and J by 0 bases. In DNA, the CDR3 is TGTGCCTTGTGGGAGACCACGAATTATTATAAGAAACTCTTT. Translation gives CALWETTNYYKKLF.

About this clone itself: A junction boundary mismatches the germline segment, possibly from a read error. Distinct nucleotide sequences in the sample also encode this CDR3. The chain is built from TRGV9 and TRGJP. TCRdb supplies no J gene; here it was assigned by aligning the nucleotide sequence to germline. Germline lookup yields CDR1 GITISATS and CDR2 ISYDGTV (reference sequence). The CDR3 consists of 18 residues. CDR3 sequence (DNA): TGTGCCTTGTGGGAGAACAATACCCAAGAGCTGGGCAAAAAAATCAAGGTATTT. Protein product: CALWENNTQELGKKIKVF.

Concerning this clone: This may be a read error: a much more frequent sequence differs by one nucleotide. No J gene was assigned, while the V gene was called as TRGV9. The CDR3 has 11 amino acids. CDR1 is GITISATS, CDR2 ISYDGTV, per germline (reference sequence). The CDR3 nucleotides read TGTGCCTTGTGGGGCCCATCAAAAAAACTCTTT. Protein: CALWGPSKKLF.

A remark on this clone: A read error is possible here, since a much larger clone lies one base away. This chain connects TRGV9 to TRGJP. The J gene is not listed in TCRdb, so it was assigned here from a DNA match to germline. After removal of 2 bases from V and 7 bases from J, the junction contained 2 bases not matched to a gene. The CDR3 is 15 amino acids. The germline V gene encodes CDR1 GITISATS and CDR2 ISYDGTV (reference sequence). CDR3 in amino acids: CALWEDELGKKIKVF. DNA of the CDR3: TGTGCCTTGTGGGAGGATGAGTTGGGCAAAAAAATCAAGGTATTT.

J is TRGJP and V is TRGV9. The CDR3 totals 17 residues. The germline CDR1 and CDR2 sequences are GITISATS and ISYDGTV (reference sequence). J gave up 1 base and V 3 bases, and 3 bases lay outside the gene matches. The CDR3 nucleotides are TGTGCCTTGTGGGAGCCGGGGCAAGAGTTGGGCAAAAAAATCAAGGTATTT. Protein sequence: CALWEPGQELGKKIKVF.

Turning to this clone: The protein TCRdb gives is from a much larger clone and does not agree with this DNA's translation at residue 5, likely a read error; the protein shown here comes from the DNA. J is TRGJP and V is TRGV9. The V gene's germline CDR1 is GITISATS and CDR2 ISYDGTV (reference sequence). V was clipped by 4 bases and J by 7 bases; unmatched bases: 7. The CDR3 contains 16 residues. CDR3 sequence: CALWDVRELGKKIKVF. In DNA, the CDR3 is TGTGCCTTGTGGGATGTGCGGGAGTTGGGCAAAAAAATCAAGGTATTT.

In its sample, this clone is large. The chain carries TRGV4 and TRGJP1. The CDR3 covers 16 residues. V was clipped by 3 bases and J by 2 bases; unmatched bases: 9. CDR1 EGSTGY and CDR2 YDSYTSSV come from the germline V gene. The CDR3 region is CATWDFVGTTGWFKIF. CDR3 DNA sequence: TGTGCCACCTGGGATTTTGTGGGAACCACTGGTTGGTTCAAGATATTT.

This clone was counted a few times. An end of the junction does not agree with germline; a read error may underlie this. The chain has TRGV9 and TRGJP. Matching the DNA to germline supplied the J gene, which TCRdb does not give. CDR1 GITISATS and CDR2 ISYDGTV come from the germline V gene (reference sequence). CDR3 length equals 15 residues. CDR3 coding DNA: TGTGCCTTGCGGGAGGCGAGATTGGGCAAAAAAATCAAGGTATTT. This gives the protein CALREARLGKKIKVF.

The CDR3 region is CALWEVRAGRYKKLF. DNA for the CDR3: TGTGCCTTGTGGGAGGTGCGGGCAGGTCGTTATAAGAAACTCTTT. The V gene is TRGV9, the J gene TRGJ1 or TRGJ2. The J gene is absent in TCRdb and was assigned here via DNA matching to germline. The CDR3 has 15 residues. Trimming took 0 bases from V and 6 from J; bases not matched to a gene: 11. Germline CDR1 GITISATS, CDR2 ISYDGTV (reference sequence).

Points on this clone: A read error may be the cause here, since a much bigger clone is one base away. The rearrangement uses TRGV8 and TRGJ1 or TRGJ2. TCRdb offers no J gene call, so here the DNA was matched to germline to obtain one. Germline V gene lookup returns CDR1 VENAVY and CDR2 YDSYNSRV. The CDR3 is made up of 12 amino acids. CDR3 nucleotide sequence: TGTGCCACCGGGGATAATTATTATAAGAAACTCTTT. Translated, it gives CATGDNYYKKLF.

This clone rates as large. In the same sample, other DNA sequences code for this CDR3. This chain links TRGV9 with TRGJP. TCRdb supplies no J gene; here it was assigned by aligning the nucleotide sequence to germline. Trimming cost V 0 bases and J 8 bases; bases outside gene matches: 1. The CDR3 covers 15 residues. The V gene's germline CDR1 is GITISATS and CDR2 ISYDGTV (reference sequence). CDR3 in amino acids: CALWEVKLGKKIKVF. CDR3 sequence (DNA): TGTGCCTTGTGGGAGGTGAAGTTGGGCAAAAAAATCAAGGTATTT.

By sample fraction, this clone is large (0.1 to 1%). The chain combines TRGV9 with TRGJP. J lost 10 bases, V lost 0 bases, and 0 bases had no gene match. Per the germline V gene, CDR1 is GITISATS and CDR2 is ISYDGTV (reference sequence). This CDR3 is built from 14 residues. DNA for the CDR3: TGTGCCTTGTGGGAGGTGTTGGGCAAAAAAATCAAGGTATTT. This gives the protein CALWEVLGKKIKVF.

In the case of this clone: The DNA is omitted, as the CDR3 cannot be located on it reliably, and the CDR3 follows TCRdb's listing. The J gene was not called, though the V gene is TRGV2. The germline V gene encodes CDR1 EGSNGY and CDR2 YDSYNSKV. Including both end residues, the CDR3 is 33 amino acids long. CDR3 in amino acids: CATWDGPPTIIRNSLAVVQHLLSQVSIGRIQHF.

On this clone itself: A much larger clonotype is one base distant, so this may be a read error. V usage is TRGV9 and J usage is TRGJ1 or TRGJ2. Because TCRdb records no J gene, it was assigned here through a match of the DNA to germline. CDR1 GITISATS and CDR2 ISYDGTV come from the germline V gene (reference sequence). This CDR3 spans 12 amino acids. The CDR3 region is CALWEVYYKKLF. The CDR3 DNA reads as TGCGCCTTGTGGGAGGTTTATTATAAGAAACTCTTT.

As concerns this clone: The same CDR3 also results from other DNA sequences found in this sample. This sequence joins TRGV9 and TRGJP. The J gene was not available in TCRdb and was assigned here by matching the DNA to germline segments. Germline CDR1 reads GITISATS; CDR2 reads ISYDGTV (reference sequence). The V segment lost 3 bases and the J segment 4 bases; nucleotides outside the gene matches: 6. The CDR3 totals 17 residues. The CDR3 region is CALWELPQELGKKIKVF. The CDR3 DNA sequence: TGTGCCTTGTGGGAGTTACCACAAGAGTTGGGCAAAAAAATCAAGGTATTT.

This clone turned up a few times. The same CDR3 can be traced to other DNA sequences in this sample. The CDR3 nucleotides read TGTGCCTTGTGGGAGGGAGAGTTGGGCAAAAAAATCAAGGTATTT. Translated, it gives CALWEGELGKKIKVF. The chain combines TRGV9 with TRGJP. The J gene, not given by TCRdb, was assigned here from a germline match of the nucleotide sequence. V shed 2 bases, J shed 6 bases, and the junction held 1 base outside the gene matches. CDR3 size: 15 residues. The germline V gene has CDR1 GITISATS and CDR2 ISYDGTV (reference sequence).

In this sample, this clone is large (0.1 to 1%). Within the sample, other DNA sequences also encode this same CDR3. The rearrangement uses TRGV9 and TRGJP. Since TCRdb gives no J gene, matching the DNA to germline was used here to assign it. Germline lookup yields CDR1 GITISATS and CDR2 ISYDGTV (reference sequence). There are 16 residues in the CDR3. V dropped 3 bases and J dropped 4; count of bases not matched to a gene: 3. The CDR3 is CALWEPQELGKKIKVF. Written as DNA, the CDR3 is TGTGCCTTGTGGGAGCCCCAAGAGTTGGGCAAAAAAATCAAGGTATTT.

This chain connects TRGV9 to TRGJP. The J gene was not available in TCRdb and was assigned here by matching the DNA to germline segments. The V segment lost 0 bases and the J segment 12 bases; nucleotides outside the gene matches: 5. CDR3 size: 15 residues. Germline V lookup: CDR1 GITISATS, CDR2 ISYDGTV (reference sequence). The CDR3 nucleotides read TGTGCCTTGTGGGAGGTGTTGTGGGGCAAAAAAATCAAGGTATTT. Protein product: CALWEVLWGKKIKVF.